This T cell receptor beta chain appears in the sequencing data of a study of blood T cell repertoires in COVID-19. As for the study in general: Donors in the United States, Italy and Spain gave samples during acute or convalescent COVID-19. PBMCs, B-cell-depleted T cells, or T cells provided the cDNA or gDNA that made up the material.

Germline CDR1 reads MNHEY; CDR2 reads SMNVEV (reference sequence). The ends were cut back, 0 bases at V and 5 bases at J, with 16 bases in the middle. CDR3 length equals 16 residues. Some clones are missing from TCRdb's copy, which holds only in-frame ones; the method was immunoSEQ multiplex PCR. Of around 50,000 clones detected, under 95% appear once; the ten largest clones hold around 6.4%. The V gene is TRBV27, the J gene TRBJ2-5; TRBD2 might be the D (6 bases). The sequencing sample was made of peripheral blood. The sequence derives from a man between 65 and 85 years old with active COVID-19. The CDR3 protein is CASSLSPGLRGETQYF. The CDR3 DNA sequence: TGTGCCAGCAGTTTATCCCCTGGGTTACGGGGGGAGACCCAGTACTTC.